The clone carrying this T cell receptor (beta chain) was observed a handful of times. As yet, its antigen is unknown. The sample originates from a study of blood T cells in healthy people across ages. Study background: About one barcoded TCR beta cDNA was captured per two T cells.

Through a sample-barcoded 5' primer and a J-beta primer mix, a second PCR was run for roughly 7 to 12 cycles. Each cDNA molecule received a tag from a template-switch adaptor that had 12 random nucleotides. TCRdb analysed the 5' RACE reads with MiXCR anew, one entry per CDR3 protein. The repertoire holds 1.6 million or so distinct CDR3 sequences, 30% to 35% seen once, with approximately 10% in the top ten. Study findings and constraints: Across the age range, TCR beta diversity per million T cells fell in a roughly linear way. In long-lived donors, naive CD4+ cell counts and diversity exceeded those of aged donors.

V lost 4 bases and J 0 bases, leaving 11 bases between the germline ends. The CDR3 covers 14 residues. CDR1 is DFQATT and CDR2 is SNEGSKA in the germline V gene (reference sequence). Sequenced: blood. V gene TRBV20-1 combines with J gene TRBJ2-3; D may be TRBD2 (5 bases). This clonotype was sampled from a woman in her 30s in good health. CDR3 DNA: TGCAGTGCTATCATCAGCGGTAGCACAGATACGCAGTATTTT. This gives the protein CSAIISGSTDTQYF.